The T cell receptor beta chain under discussion was sequenced for a study of blood T cell repertoires in COVID-19. Study-wide background: The study drew acute and convalescent COVID-19 samples from the United States, Italy and Spain. The cDNA or gDNA used as material had been derived from T cells, B-cell-depleted T cells, or PBMCs.

Per the authors' pipeline: The authors estimated nucleated cell counts from reference gene primer amplification. Assay used: immunoSEQ multiplex PCR; TCRdb lists only in-frame clones, some missing. V and J calls and clone size are those listed in that table; D and trimming were worked out from the DNA. The sample includes 60,000 or so clones, nearly 80% seen only once; the top ten take about 25%. Germline CDR1 is SGHAT and CDR2 is FQNNGV. Trimming shortened V by 0 bases and J by 4 bases, and 9 bases separated the two germline ends. The CDR3 totals 14 residues. The receptor comes from a human donor in a cohort sampled during active COVID-19. The genes are TRBV11-2 and TRBJ1-2; D is unclear. The sequenced sample consisted of peripheral blood. CDR3 sequence: CASSLDSLGYGYTF. The CDR3 DNA reads as TGTGCCAGCAGCTTAGATAGCCTTGGCTATGGCTACACCTTC.